These 31 T cell receptor beta chains share one sample of origin, sequenced in a study of blood T cell repertoires in COVID-19. Here immunoSEQ multiplex PCR was the method, and the copy in TCRdb shows in-frame clones only, minus some. The sample records some 300,000 clones, about 82% being singletons. The sample taken for sequencing was peripheral blood. These receptors all stem from a woman aged 45-60 years with active or convalescent COVID-19.

The chain joins TRBV30 to TRBJ2-2; 8 bases are a match to TRBD2. Trimming at V came to 3 bases and at J to 7 bases, leaving 13 bases not matched to a gene. This CDR3 is built from 16 residues. Germline V gives CDR1 GTSNPN, CDR2 SVGIG (reference sequence). The chain's CDR3 is CAWRKKAGVFGGELFF. The CDR3 DNA is TGTGCCTGGAGGAAAAAAGCGGGAGTCTTTGGCGGGGAGCTGTTTTTT. Together with reference TRBV30 and TRBJ2-2, the CDR3 gives the full variable domain: SQTIHQWPATLVQPVGSPLSLECTVEGTSNPNLYWYRQAAGRGLQLLFYSVGIGQISSEVPQNLSASRPQDRQFILSSKKLLLSDSGFYLCAWRKKAGVFGGELFFGEGSRLTVL.

The rearrangement links TRBV5-1 to TRBJ2-1; 8 positions match TRBD2. CDR1 and CDR2 from the germline V gene are SGHRS and YFSETQ. The CDR3 contains 15 residues. V was clipped by 0 bases and J by 4 bases; unmatched bases: 3. The CDR3, as DNA: TGCGCCAGCAGCTTGGGACTAGCGAGTTACAATGAGCAGTTCTTC. This sequence encodes CASSLGLASYNEQFF.

The rearrangement uses TRBV10-3 and TRBJ2-4; tentatively, D is TRBD1 (6 bases). V shed 4 bases and J shed 0 bases, with 10 bases lying between them. The CDR3 covers 15 residues. The germline V gene has CDR1 ENHRY and CDR2 SYGVKD. This CDR3 reads CAISGSGVAKNIQYF. CDR3 DNA sequence: TGTGCCATCAGTGGGTCAGGGGTAGCCAAAAACATTCAGTACTTC.

CDR3 residues: CASSPTGGRGNEKLFF. CDR3 nucleotides: TGCGCCAGCAGCCCTACAGGGGGAAGGGGTAATGAAAAACTGTTTTTT. V gene TRBV5-1 combines with J gene TRBJ1-4; TRBD1 matches 8 bases. V shed 4 bases, J shed 4 bases, and the junction held 9 bases outside the gene matches. The CDR3 has 16 residues. In germline, CDR1 is SGHRS, CDR2 YFSETQ.

This clone has just one count. The V call is TRBV5-1, the J call TRBJ2-3; TRBD2 matches at 12 bases. Germline V CDR1 and CDR2: SGHRS, YFSETQ. J lost 1 base, V lost 2 bases, and 8 bases had no gene match. The CDR3 contains 18 residues. Here the CDR3 DNA reads TGCGCCAGCAGCTTTCTAGCGGGAGGGCTTTCCGGCACAGATACGCAGTATTTT. It translates to CASSFLAGGLSGTDTQYF. The full variable domain, in which reference TRBV5-1 and TRBJ2-3 provide the parts outside the CDR3, is KAGVTQTPRYLIKTRGQQVTLSCSPISGHRSVSWYQQTPGQGLQFLFEYFSETQRNKGNFPGRFSGRQFSNSRSEMNVSTLELGDSALYLCASSFLAGGLSGTDTQYFGPGTRLTVL.

This clone has just one count. The gene calls are TRBV4-1 and TRBJ2-1; 10 nucleotides align to TRBD2. V was pared by 0 bases and J by 9 bases, with 8 bases of the junction left unmatched. The V gene's germline CDR1 is MGHRA and CDR2 YSYEKL. The CDR3 runs to 16 residues. This chain's CDR3 is CASSQERLAGVGEQFF. Here the CDR3 DNA reads TGCGCCAGCAGCCAAGAACGGCTAGCGGGAGTAGGTGAGCAGTTCTTC.

This clone was found once. This chain links TRBV29-1 with TRBJ2-5; D gene uncertain. Germline V CDR1 and CDR2: SQVTM, ANQGSEA. The CDR3 extends over 10 amino acids. Trimming stripped 7 bases from V and 3 bases from J, with 6 bases between. DNA of the CDR3: TGCAGCGGGGCAAAAGAGACCCAGTACTTC. Amino acid sequence: CSGAKETQYF.

The chain carries TRBV2 and TRBJ1-1; possibly TRBD1 for D (5 bases). The germline gives CDR1 SNHLY, CDR2 FYNNEI. V was cut by 7 bases and J by 1 base, with 13 bases left in between. The CDR3 runs to 14 residues. The CDR3 nucleotides read TGTGCCAGCACAAATCAGGGAAGGAACACTGAAGCTTTCTTT. It specifies CASTNQGRNTEAFF. The full variable domain, its missing parts supplied by reference TRBV2 and TRBJ1-1, is EPEVTQTPSHQVTQMGQEVILRCVPISNHLYFYWYRQILGQKVEFLVSFYNNEISEKSEIFDDQFSVERPDGSNFTLKIRSTKLEDSAMYFCASTNQGRNTEAFFGQGTRLTVV.

V gene TRBV10-1 combines with J gene TRBJ1-1; D is possibly TRBD1 (5 bases). Trimming stripped 2 bases from V and 5 bases from J, with 9 bases between. Germline CDR1 and CDR2: WNHNN and SYGVQD (reference sequence). The CDR3 contains 13 residues. CDR3 in DNA: TGCGCCAGCAGTGAGAATCAGGGAACTGAAGCTTTCTTT. Amino acids: CASSENQGTEAFF.

In nucleotides, the CDR3 is TGTGCCAGCAGTTATATGCGGGTCGTCGGGGAGCTGTTTTTT. Translating gives CASSYMRVVGELFF. This chain uses TRBV6-2 or TRBV6-3 with TRBJ2-2, with D possibly TRBD2 on 5 matching bases. The CDR3 is 14 residues long. Trimming removed 3 bases from V and 7 bases from J, with 12 bases in between. The germline gives CDR1 MNHEY, CDR2 SVGEGT.

The chain has TRBV5-1 and TRBJ1-2, with a possible D match to TRBD1 (6 bases). This CDR3 comprises 16 residues. Per the germline V gene, CDR1 is SGHRS and CDR2 is YFSETQ. The V end was cut by 0 bases, the J end by 0 bases, with 12 bases between. CDR3 sequence (DNA): TGCGCCAGCAGCTTGGAGGCGAACAGGGCTAACTATGGCTACACCTTC. It yields the protein CASSLEANRANYGYTF.

V is TRBV3-1 (or the pseudogene TRBV3-2) and J is TRBJ1-1, with D possibly being TRBD1 (5 bases). The CDR3 consists of 13 residues. Trimming took off 0 bases at V and 10 bases at J, with 12 bases between the two ends. Germline V gene sequence: CDR1 LGHDT, CDR2 YNNKEL (reference sequence). The CDR3 nucleotides read TGTGCCAGCAGCCAAGAGGAGGGGACGAGAGCTTTCTTT. Translating gives CASSQEEGTRAFF.

The rearrangement uses TRBV7-9 and TRBJ1-3; D possibly corresponds to TRBD1 (6 bases). CDR3 length: 16 amino acids. The germline V gene encodes CDR1 SEHNR and CDR2 FQNEAQ (reference sequence). The V and J ends lost 0 bases and 1 base respectively, with 10 bases between them. The CDR3 region has the DNA TGTGCCAGCAGCTTAGCGACAGGAAATTCTGGAAACACCATATATTTT. It translates to CASSLATGNSGNTIYF.

The CDR3 here is CASSPTSGRVDTQYF. CDR3 DNA sequence: TGTGCCAGCAGCCCCACTAGCGGGAGGGTAGATACGCAGTATTTT. V usage is TRBV6-5 and J usage is TRBJ2-3; TRBD2 matches 13 bases. Germline V gene data show CDR1 as MNHEY and CDR2 as SVGAGI. The V gene end was trimmed by 6 bases and the J gene end by 5 bases; junction bases not matched to a gene: 5. The CDR3 totals 15 residues.

This clone appeared once. This chain connects TRBV6-2 or TRBV6-3 to TRBJ1-5; no definite D call. Germline-derived CDR1 and CDR2 are MNHEY and SVGEGT. The ends were cut back, 5 bases at V and 0 bases at J, with 8 bases in the middle. CDR3 length: 14 amino acids. The CDR3 region has the DNA TGTGCCAGCAGTAACCGGGATAGCAATCAGCCCCAGCATTTT. Translating gives CASSNRDSNQPQHF.

This chain uses TRBV7-2 with TRBJ2-3; D unresolved. Germline-derived CDR1 and CDR2 are SGHTA and FQGNSA. With 5 bases removed from V and 0 bases from J, the gap between germline ends came to 9 bases. The length of the CDR3 is 14 residues. CDR3 DNA sequence: TGTGCCAGCAGCCCCCACGGGAGCACAGATACGCAGTATTTT. It is translated as CASSPHGSTDTQYF.

The CDR3 nucleotides are TGTGCCAGCAGCCGCGAAGCGGGAGGGTACGAGCAGTACTTC. Amino acid sequence: CASSREAGGYEQYF. This sequence joins TRBV4-2 and TRBJ2-7; 10 bases map to TRBD2. Per the germline V gene, CDR1 is LGHNA and CDR2 is YNFKEQ. The CDR3 consists of 14 residues. The V segment lost 4 bases and the J segment 4 bases; nucleotides outside the gene matches: 4.

J is TRBJ1-5 and V is TRBV19, with D possibly matching TRBD1 (5 bases). The ends were cut back, 3 bases at V and 1 base at J, with 10 bases in the middle. Germline assignment: CDR1 LNHDA and CDR2 SQIVND (reference sequence). The length of the CDR3 is 15 residues. CDR3 DNA: TGTGCCAGTAGTATCCAGGGTGGCAGCAATCAGCCCCAGCATTTT. Its translation: CASSIQGGSNQPQHF.

The chain is built from TRBV4-1 and TRBJ1-2, with a possible D match to TRBD1 (6 bases). CDR3 length equals 17 residues. Trimming stripped 1 base from V and 3 bases from J, with 18 bases between. Germline CDR1 MGHRA, CDR2 YSYEKL. The CDR3 is CASSQGPWGGEHYGYTF. Here the CDR3 DNA reads TGCGCCAGCAGCCAAGGTCCTTGGGGGGGCGAGCACTATGGCTACACCTTC.

Only a few counts were recorded for this clone. This chain uses TRBV19 with TRBJ2-2; TRBD1 matches at 11 bases. CDR1 and CDR2 from the germline V gene are LNHDA and SQIVND (reference sequence). J gave up 6 bases and V 9 bases, and 18 bases lay outside the gene matches. CDR3 length: 18 amino acids. CDR3 bases: TGTGCCAGCGGCCGGGACAGGGGGATTGTAGGACAGGCCGGGGAGCTGTTTTTT. This sequence encodes CASGRDRGIVGQAGELFF. The entire variable domain, with the rest obtained from reference TRBV19 and TRBJ2-2, is as follows: DGGITQSPKYLFRKEGQNVTLSCEQNLNHDAMYWYRQDPGQGLRLIYYSQIVNDFQKGDIAEGYSVSREKKESFPLTVTSAQKNPTAFYLCASGRDRGIVGQAGELFFGEGSRLTVL.

The chain has TRBV14 and TRBJ1-2; D ambiguous. The CDR3 extends over 13 amino acids. Germline CDR1 SGHDN, CDR2 FVKESK. The V gene lost 1 base and the J gene lost 8 bases, with 11 bases spanning the gap. The CDR3 DNA reads TGTGCCAGCAGCCAAGTCCGGGGTGGGGGCTACACCTTC. Protein product: CASSQVRGGGYTF.

The V call is TRBV6-5, the J call TRBJ2-1; D remains unclear. The CDR3 loop spans 15 amino acids. V shed 0 bases and J shed 5 bases, with 11 bases lying between them. Germline lookup yields CDR1 MNHEY and CDR2 SVGAGI. CDR3 protein: CASSYSPGVNNEQFF. The CDR3 nucleotides read TGTGCCAGCAGTTACTCTCCGGGTGTGAACAATGAGCAGTTCTTC.

This clone has only one observation. This chain links TRBV3-1 (or the pseudogene TRBV3-2) with TRBJ2-5; D perhaps matches TRBD2 (7 bases). With 4 bases removed from V and 5 bases from J, the gap between germline ends came to 11 bases. Germline values: CDR1 LGHDT, CDR2 YNNKEL (reference sequence). The CDR3 loop spans 13 amino acids. CDR3 in DNA: TGTGCCAGCAGCCTACAGGGAGGGGAGACCCAGTACTTC. This codes for CASSLQGGETQYF.

This sequence joins TRBV3-1 (or the pseudogene TRBV3-2) and TRBJ2-7; TRBD1 is a possible D gene (5 bases). The V gene's germline CDR1 is LGHDT and CDR2 YNNKEL (reference sequence). The CDR3 is 14 residues long. The germline V and J ends were trimmed by 1 base and 3 bases, with 10 bases remaining between them. The CDR3 loop reads CASSQAVQGYEQYF. DNA of the CDR3: TGTGCCAGCAGCCAAGCTGTCCAGGGCTACGAGCAGTACTTC.

This chain uses TRBV4-1 with TRBJ1-4; 7 positions agree with TRBD1. The length of the CDR3 is 16 residues. V dropped 3 bases and J dropped 0; count of bases not matched to a gene: 4. The germline gives CDR1 MGHRA, CDR2 YSYEKL. DNA for the CDR3: TGCGCCAGCAGCCAGGGGACAGTTGCAACTAATGAAAAACTGTTTTTT. The encoded protein is CASSQGTVATNEKLFF.

The V gene is TRBV6-5, the J gene TRBJ2-2; 8 bases match TRBD2. J was trimmed by 2 bases and V by 8 bases; bases with no gene match: 7. The CDR3 extends over 15 amino acids. From germline, CDR1 is MNHEY and CDR2 SVGAGI. CDR3 amino acids: CASRGSGGNTGELFF. The CDR3 DNA reads TGTGCCAGCCGAGGAAGCGGGGGTAACACCGGGGAGCTGTTTTTT.

This clone was observed a handful of times. The chain carries TRBV6-6 and TRBJ1-6; 10 positions agree with TRBD1. The CDR3 runs to 16 residues. Germline CDR1 is MNHNY and CDR2 is SVGAGI (reference sequence). With 8 bases clipped from V and 1 base from J, the junction kept 5 bases outside the gene matches. The CDR3 loop reads CASRDRGRSYNSPLHF. Here the CDR3 DNA reads TGTGCCAGCCGGGACAGGGGAAGGTCCTATAATTCACCCCTCCACTTT.

The rearrangement links TRBV28 to TRBJ2-5; weak D call: TRBD1 (5 bases). V was trimmed by 6 bases and J by 3 bases, leaving 23 bases between them. Germline CDR1 and CDR2: MDHEN and SYDVKM. The CDR3 covers 17 residues. The DNA of the CDR3 is TGTGCCAGCAGCCAAATCCCCGGCGCCAGGGCCAAAGAGACCCAGTACTTC. Translated: CASSQIPGARAKETQYF.

The chain employs TRBV28 and TRBJ1-6, with 7 bases identical to TRBD1. The CDR3 has 14 amino acids. J lost 9 bases, V lost 3 bases, and 5 bases had no gene match. Germline assignment: CDR1 MDHEN and CDR2 SYDVKM. CDR3: CASSFRGVSSPLHF. In nucleotides, the CDR3 is TGTGCCAGCAGTTTCAGGGGGGTGAGTTCACCCCTCCACTTT.

In regard to this clone: Other DNA sequences in the sample encode the same CDR3. As DNA, the CDR3 is TGTGCCAGCAGCCCCCGACGTGGAGGGACTGAAGCTTTCTTT. It yields the protein CASSPRRGGTEAFF. The chain has TRBV3-1 (or the pseudogene TRBV3-2) and TRBJ1-1, with unresolved D. This CDR3 comprises 14 residues. In germline, CDR1 is LGHDT, CDR2 YNNKEL (reference sequence). V was clipped by 4 bases and J by 5 bases, with 14 bases between them.

This chain uses TRBV5-5 with TRBJ2-5; the match to TRBD1 covers 10 bases. The CDR3 has 14 residues. Germline V CDR1 and CDR2: SGHKS, YYEKEE (reference sequence). V shed 3 bases and J 4 bases; nucleotides not matched to a gene: 3. The CDR3 sequence: CASSYGTGAETQYF. CDR3 bases: TGTGCCAGCAGCTACGGGACAGGGGCAGAGACCCAGTACTTC.